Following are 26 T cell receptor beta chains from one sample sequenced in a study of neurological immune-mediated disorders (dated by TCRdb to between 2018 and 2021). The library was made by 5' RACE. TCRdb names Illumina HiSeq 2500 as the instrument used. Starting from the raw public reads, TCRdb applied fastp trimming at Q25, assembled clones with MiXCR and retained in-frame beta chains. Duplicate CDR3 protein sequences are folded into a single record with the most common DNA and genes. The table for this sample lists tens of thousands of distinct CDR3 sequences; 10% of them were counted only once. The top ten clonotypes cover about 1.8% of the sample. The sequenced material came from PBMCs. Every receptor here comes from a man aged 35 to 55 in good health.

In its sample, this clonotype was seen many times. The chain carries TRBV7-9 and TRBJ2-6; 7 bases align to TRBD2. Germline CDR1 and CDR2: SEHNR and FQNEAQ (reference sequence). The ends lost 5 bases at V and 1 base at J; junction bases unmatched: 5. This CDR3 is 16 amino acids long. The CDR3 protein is CASSLGGVSGANVLTF. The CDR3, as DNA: TGTGCCAGCAGCCTGGGAGGGGTGTCTGGGGCCAACGTCCTGACTTTC.

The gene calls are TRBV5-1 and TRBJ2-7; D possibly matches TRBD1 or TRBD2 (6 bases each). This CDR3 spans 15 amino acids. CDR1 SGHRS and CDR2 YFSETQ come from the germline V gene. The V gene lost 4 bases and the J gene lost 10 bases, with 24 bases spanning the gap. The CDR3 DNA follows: TGCGCCAGCAGCAGAGGGGGGACATTTTTTCCCGAACAGTACTTC. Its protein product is CASSRGGTFFPEQYF.

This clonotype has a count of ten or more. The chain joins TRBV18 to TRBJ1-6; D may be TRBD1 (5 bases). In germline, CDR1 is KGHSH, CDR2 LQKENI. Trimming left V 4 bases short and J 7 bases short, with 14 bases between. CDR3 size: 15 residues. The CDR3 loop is CASSLAGTGNSPLHF. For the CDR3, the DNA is TGTGCCAGCTCACTTGCTGGGACGGGAAATTCACCCCTCCACTTT.

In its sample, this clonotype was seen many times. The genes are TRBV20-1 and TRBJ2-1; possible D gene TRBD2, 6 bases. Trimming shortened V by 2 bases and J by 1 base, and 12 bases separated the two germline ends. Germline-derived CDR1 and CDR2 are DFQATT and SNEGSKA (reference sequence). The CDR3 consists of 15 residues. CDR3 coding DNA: TGCAGTGCTAGAATGTACGGGGGATCCTACAATGAGCAGTTCTTC. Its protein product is CSARMYGGSYNEQFF.

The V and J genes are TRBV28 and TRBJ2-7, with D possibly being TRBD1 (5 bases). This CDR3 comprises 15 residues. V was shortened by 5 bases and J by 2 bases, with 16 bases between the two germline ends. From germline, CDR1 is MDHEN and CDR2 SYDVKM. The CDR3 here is CASSMARKGAYEQYF. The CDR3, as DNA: TGTGCCAGCAGTATGGCTAGAAAAGGGGCCTACGAGCAGTACTTC.

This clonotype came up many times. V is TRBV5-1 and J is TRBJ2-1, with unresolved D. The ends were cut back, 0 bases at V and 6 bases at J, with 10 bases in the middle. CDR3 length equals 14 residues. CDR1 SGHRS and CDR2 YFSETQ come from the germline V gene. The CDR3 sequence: CASSLGWVPNEQFF. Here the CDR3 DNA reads TGCGCCAGCAGCTTGGGGTGGGTTCCCAATGAGCAGTTCTTC.

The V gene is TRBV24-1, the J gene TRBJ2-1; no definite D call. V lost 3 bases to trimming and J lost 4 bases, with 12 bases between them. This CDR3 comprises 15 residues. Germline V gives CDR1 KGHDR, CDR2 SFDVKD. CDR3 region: CATSDPSISYNEQFF. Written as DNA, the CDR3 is TGTGCCACCAGTGATCCCTCAATTTCGTACAATGAGCAGTTCTTC.

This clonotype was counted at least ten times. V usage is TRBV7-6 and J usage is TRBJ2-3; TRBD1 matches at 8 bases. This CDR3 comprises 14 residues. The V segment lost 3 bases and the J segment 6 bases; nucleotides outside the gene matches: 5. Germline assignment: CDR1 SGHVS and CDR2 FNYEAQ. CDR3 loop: CASSLSGGMDTQYF. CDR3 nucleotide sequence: TGTGCCAGCAGCTTGTCAGGGGGCATGGATACGCAGTATTTT.

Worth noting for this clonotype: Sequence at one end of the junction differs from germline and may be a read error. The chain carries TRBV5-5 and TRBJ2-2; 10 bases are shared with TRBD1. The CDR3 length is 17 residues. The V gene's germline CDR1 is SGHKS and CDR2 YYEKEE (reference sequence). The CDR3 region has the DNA TGTGCCAGCAGCTTGCGGACAGGGGGGAAGAACACCGGGGAGCCGTTTTTT. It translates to CASSLRTGGKNTGEPFF.

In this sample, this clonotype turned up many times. The CDR3 sequence is CASSLFYEQYF. The DNA of the CDR3 is TGTGCCAGCAGCCTTTTCTACGAGCAGTACTTC. The chain joins TRBV27 to TRBJ2-7; D not certain. Germline CDR1 is MNHEY and CDR2 is SMNVEV (reference sequence). This CDR3 is 11 amino acids long. Trimming removed 6 bases from V and 3 bases from J, with 6 bases in between.

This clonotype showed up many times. Here the CDR3 reads CASTGGGNTGELFF. The CDR3 DNA reads as TGTGCCAGCACTGGCGGGGGGAACACCGGGGAGCTGTTTTTT. The chain joins TRBV6-5 to TRBJ2-2; 7 nucleotides line up with TRBD2. The V gene's germline CDR1 is MNHEY and CDR2 SVGAGI. V lost 7 bases and J lost 1; bases outside the gene matches: 3. The CDR3 contains 14 residues.

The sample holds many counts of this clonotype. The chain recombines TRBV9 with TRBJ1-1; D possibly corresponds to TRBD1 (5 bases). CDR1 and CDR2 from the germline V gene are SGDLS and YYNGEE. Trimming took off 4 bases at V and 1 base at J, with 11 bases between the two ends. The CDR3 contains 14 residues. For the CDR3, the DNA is TGTGCCAGCAGCCCTATGGGGGGGAACACTGAAGCTTTCTTT. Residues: CASSPMGGNTEAFF.

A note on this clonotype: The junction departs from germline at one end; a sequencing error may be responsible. DNA of the CDR3: TGTGCCAGCAGTTTATCTTCCCGGCAGGGCGTCCACGAGCAATACTTC. It specifies CASSLSSRQGVHEQYF. The V call is TRBV27, the J call TRBJ2-7; TRBD1 might be the D (5 bases). Germline V gene lookup returns CDR1 MNHEY and CDR2 SMNVEV (reference sequence). The CDR3 covers 16 residues.

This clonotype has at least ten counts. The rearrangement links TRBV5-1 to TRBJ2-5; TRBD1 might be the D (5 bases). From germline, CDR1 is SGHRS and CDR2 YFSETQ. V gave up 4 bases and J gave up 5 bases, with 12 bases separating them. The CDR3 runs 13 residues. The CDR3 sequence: CASSLRQRETQYF. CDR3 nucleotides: TGCGCCAGCAGCCTCAGACAGAGGGAGACCCAGTACTTC.

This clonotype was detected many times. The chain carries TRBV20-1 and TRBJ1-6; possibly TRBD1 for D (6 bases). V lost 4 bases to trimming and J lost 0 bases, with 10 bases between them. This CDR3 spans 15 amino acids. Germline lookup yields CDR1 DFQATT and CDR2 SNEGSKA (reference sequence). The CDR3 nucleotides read TGCAGTGCTACAAAGGGGGTCTCCTATAATTCACCCCTCCACTTT. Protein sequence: CSATKGVSYNSPLHF.

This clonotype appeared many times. The CDR3 DNA reads TGTGCCAGCAGCCAAGATAGTTACAGCGGGAGGAGTGAGCAGTTCTTC. Translated: CASSQDSYSGRSEQFF. V is TRBV4-2 and J is TRBJ2-1, with TRBD2 identical over 9 bases. Germline V CDR1 and CDR2: LGHNA, YNFKEQ. The V and J ends lost 0 bases and 9 bases, in that order; junction bases with no gene match: 9. This CDR3 is built from 16 residues.

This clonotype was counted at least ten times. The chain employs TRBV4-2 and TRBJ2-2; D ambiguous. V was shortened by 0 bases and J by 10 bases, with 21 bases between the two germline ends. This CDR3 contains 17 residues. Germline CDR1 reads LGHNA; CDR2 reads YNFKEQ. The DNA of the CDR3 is TGTGCCAGCAGCCAAGAGTTTGGAATAGCTCAGAGTCCGGAGCTGTTTTTT. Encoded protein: CASSQEFGIAQSPELFF.

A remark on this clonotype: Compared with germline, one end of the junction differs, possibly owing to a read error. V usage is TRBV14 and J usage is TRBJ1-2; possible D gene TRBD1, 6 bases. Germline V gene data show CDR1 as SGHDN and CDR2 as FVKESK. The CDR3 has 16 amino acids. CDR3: CVSSQERALGAYGYTF. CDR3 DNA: TGTGTCAGCAGCCAAGAACGAGCTCTGGGGGCCTATGGCTACACCTTC.

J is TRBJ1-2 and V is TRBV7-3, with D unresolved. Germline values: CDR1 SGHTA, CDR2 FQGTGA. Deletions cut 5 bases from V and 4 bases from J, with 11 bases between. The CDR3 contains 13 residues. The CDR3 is CASSPDGLYGYTF. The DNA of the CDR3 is TGTGCCAGCAGCCCTGACGGACTCTATGGCTACACCTTC.

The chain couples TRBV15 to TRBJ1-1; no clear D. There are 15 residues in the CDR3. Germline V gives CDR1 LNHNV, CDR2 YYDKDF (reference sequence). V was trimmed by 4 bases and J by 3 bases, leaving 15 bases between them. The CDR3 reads CATSILLEYHTEAFF. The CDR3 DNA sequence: TGTGCCACCAGCATCCTCCTCGAATACCACACTGAAGCTTTCTTT.

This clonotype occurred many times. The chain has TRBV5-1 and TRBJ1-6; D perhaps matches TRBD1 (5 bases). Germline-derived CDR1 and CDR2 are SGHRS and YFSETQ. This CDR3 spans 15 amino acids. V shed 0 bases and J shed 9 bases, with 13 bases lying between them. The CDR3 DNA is TGCGCCAGCAGCTTGGGGCAGGGCAGAGGTTCACCCCTCCACTTT. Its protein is CASSLGQGRGSPLHF.

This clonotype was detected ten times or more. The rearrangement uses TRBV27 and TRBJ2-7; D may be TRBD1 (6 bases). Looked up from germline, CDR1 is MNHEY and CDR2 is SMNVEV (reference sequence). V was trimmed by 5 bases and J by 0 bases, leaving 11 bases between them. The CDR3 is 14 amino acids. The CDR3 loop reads CASSQTGSSYEQYF. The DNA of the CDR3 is TGTGCCAGCAGTCAAACAGGGTCCTCCTACGAGCAGTACTTC.

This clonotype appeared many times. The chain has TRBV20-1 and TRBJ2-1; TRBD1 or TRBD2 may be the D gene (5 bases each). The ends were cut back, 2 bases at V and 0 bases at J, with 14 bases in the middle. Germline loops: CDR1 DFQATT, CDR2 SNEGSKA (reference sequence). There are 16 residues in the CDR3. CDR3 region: CSARTGTASSYNEQFF. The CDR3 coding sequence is TGCAGTGCTAGAACCGGGACCGCGAGCTCCTACAATGAGCAGTTCTTC.

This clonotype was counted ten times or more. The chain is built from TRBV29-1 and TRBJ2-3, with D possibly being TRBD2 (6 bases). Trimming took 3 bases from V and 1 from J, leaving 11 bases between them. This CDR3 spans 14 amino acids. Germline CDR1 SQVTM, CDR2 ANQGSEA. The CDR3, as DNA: TGCAGCGTTGAGGGGGGTAGGGGCACAGATACGCAGTATTTT. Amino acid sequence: CSVEGGRGTDTQYF.

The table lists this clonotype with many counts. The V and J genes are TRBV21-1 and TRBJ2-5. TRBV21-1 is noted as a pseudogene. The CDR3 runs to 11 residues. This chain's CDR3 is CASSTLQTQYF. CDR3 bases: TGTGCCAGCAGCACGCTGCAGACCCAGTACTTC.

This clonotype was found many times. CDR3 region: CSARLTTDTQYF. The DNA for the CDR3 is TGCAGTGCTAGACTTACCACAGATACGCAGTATTTT. This chain connects TRBV20-1 to TRBJ2-3; no firm D call. Germline values: CDR1 DFQATT, CDR2 SNEGSKA (reference sequence). The CDR3 is made up of 12 amino acids. Trimming removed 2 bases from V and 2 bases from J, with 5 bases in between.